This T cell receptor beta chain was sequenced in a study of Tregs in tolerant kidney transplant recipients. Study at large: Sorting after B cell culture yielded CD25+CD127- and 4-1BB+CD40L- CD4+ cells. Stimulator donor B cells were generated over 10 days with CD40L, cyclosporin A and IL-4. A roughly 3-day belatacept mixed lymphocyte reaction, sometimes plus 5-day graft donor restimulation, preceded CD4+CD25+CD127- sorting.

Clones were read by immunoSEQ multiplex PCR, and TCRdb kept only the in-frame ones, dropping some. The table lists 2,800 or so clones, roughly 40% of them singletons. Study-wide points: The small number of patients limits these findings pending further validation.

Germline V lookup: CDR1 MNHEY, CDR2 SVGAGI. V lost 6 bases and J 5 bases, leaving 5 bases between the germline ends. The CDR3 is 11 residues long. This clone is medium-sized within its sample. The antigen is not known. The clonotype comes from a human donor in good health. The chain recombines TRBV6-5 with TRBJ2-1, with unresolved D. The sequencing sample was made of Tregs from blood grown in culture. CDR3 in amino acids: CASRRNNEQFF. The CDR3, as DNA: TGTGCCAGCAGGCGAAACAATGAGCAGTTCTTC.